What follows are 2 T cell receptor beta chains derived from one specimen sequenced in a study of blood T cell repertoires in COVID-19 (dated by TCRdb to the early 2020s). The library was made by the immunoSEQ multiplex PCR assay. What TCRdb holds here is the immuneACCESS table cut down to in-frame rearrangements. Part of the clones is not present; checked against another copy, under half of the missing clones reflect an unresolved V gene, and the others are unexplained. The sample profile shows approximately 70,000 clones; 70% to 85% of them were found once. The ten largest clonotypes hold under 40% of the sample. Specimen: peripheral blood. The receptors were sampled from a woman aged 70-85 years with acute or convalescent COVID-19.

The V gene is TRBV4-2, the J gene TRBJ1-1; 9 bases align to TRBD1. This CDR3 is 17 amino acids long. Looked up from germline, CDR1 is LGHNA and CDR2 is YNFKEQ. The junction had 10 bases not matched to a gene; V was cut back by 3 bases and J by 2 bases. CDR3 DNA sequence: TGTGCCAGCAGCCAGGCCGGGACAGGGATCGGTAACACTGAAGCTTTCTTT. It translates to CASSQAGTGIGNTEAFF.

V and J are TRBV21-1 and TRBJ1-1; the table's D call of TRBD1 was not tested on the DNA. TRBV21-1 is recorded as a pseudogene. This CDR3 comprises 18 residues. CDR3 sequence reads: CASSQRLQGRFMNTEAFF. The CDR3 region has the DNA TGTGCCAGCTCCCAGAGGCTCCAGGGCAGATTCATGAACACTGAAGCTTTCTTT.